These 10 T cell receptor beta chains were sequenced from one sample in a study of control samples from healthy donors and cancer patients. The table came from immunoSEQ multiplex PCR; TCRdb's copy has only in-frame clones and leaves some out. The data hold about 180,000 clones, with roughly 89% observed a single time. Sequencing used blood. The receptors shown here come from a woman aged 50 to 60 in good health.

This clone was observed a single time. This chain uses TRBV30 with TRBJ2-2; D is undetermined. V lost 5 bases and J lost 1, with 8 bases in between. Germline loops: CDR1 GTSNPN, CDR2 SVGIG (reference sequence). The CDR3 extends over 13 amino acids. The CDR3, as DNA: TGTGCCTGGGTTCCCGGGAACACCGGGGAGCTGTTTTTT. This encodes CAWVPGNTGELFF.

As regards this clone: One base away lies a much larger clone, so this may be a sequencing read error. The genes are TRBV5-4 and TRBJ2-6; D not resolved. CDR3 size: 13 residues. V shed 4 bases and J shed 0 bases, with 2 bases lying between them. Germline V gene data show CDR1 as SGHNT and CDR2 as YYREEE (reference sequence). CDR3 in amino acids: CASSPSGANVLTF. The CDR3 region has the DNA TGTGCCAGCAGCCCCTCTGGGGCCAACGTCCTGACTTTC.

The CDR3 sequence is CASSPGLGGYEQFF. The CDR3 DNA is TGTGCCAGCTCACCAGGACTCGGCGGGTATGAGCAGTTCTTC. The chain combines TRBV18 with TRBJ2-1; D possibly corresponds to TRBD2 (5 bases). This CDR3 contains 14 residues. In germline, CDR1 is KGHSH, CDR2 LQKENI. V was clipped by 2 bases and J by 8 bases, with 13 bases between them.

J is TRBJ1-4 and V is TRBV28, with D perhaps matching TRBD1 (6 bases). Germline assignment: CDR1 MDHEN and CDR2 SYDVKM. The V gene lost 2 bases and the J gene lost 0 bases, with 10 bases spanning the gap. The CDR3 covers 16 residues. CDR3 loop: CASSLRQVSTNEKLFF. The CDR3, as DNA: TGTGCCAGCAGTTTAAGACAGGTGTCAACTAATGAAAAACTGTTTTTT.

CDR3: CASSQGNRVWNSPLHF. The CDR3 nucleotides are TGCGCCAGCAGCCAGGGCAACAGGGTCTGGAATTCACCCCTCCACTTT. The chain has TRBV4-1 and TRBJ1-6; tentative D call: TRBD1 (6 bases). The CDR3 runs to 16 residues. V was shortened by 3 bases and J by 7 bases, with 16 bases between the two germline ends. The V gene's germline CDR1 is MGHRA and CDR2 YSYEKL.

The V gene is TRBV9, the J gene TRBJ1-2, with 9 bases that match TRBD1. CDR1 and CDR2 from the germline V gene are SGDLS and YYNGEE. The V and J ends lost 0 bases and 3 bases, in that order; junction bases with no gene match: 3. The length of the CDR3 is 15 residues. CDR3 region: CASSVEGTGYYGYTF. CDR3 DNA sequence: TGTGCCAGCAGCGTAGAAGGGACAGGGTACTATGGCTACACCTTC.

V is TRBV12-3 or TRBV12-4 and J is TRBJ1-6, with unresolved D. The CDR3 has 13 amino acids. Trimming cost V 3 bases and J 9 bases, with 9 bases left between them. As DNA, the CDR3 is TGTGCCAGCAGTTTCAGGATCGGTTCACCCCTCCACTTT. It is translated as CASSFRIGSPLHF.

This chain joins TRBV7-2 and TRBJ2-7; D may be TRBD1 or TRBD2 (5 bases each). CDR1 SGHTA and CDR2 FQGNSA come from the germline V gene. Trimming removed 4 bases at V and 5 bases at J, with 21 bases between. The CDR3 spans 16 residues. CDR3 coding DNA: TGTGCCAGCAGCTCTAGGGGACCTTCAGGGAGCCACGAGCAGTACTTC. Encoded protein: CASSSRGPSGSHEQYF.

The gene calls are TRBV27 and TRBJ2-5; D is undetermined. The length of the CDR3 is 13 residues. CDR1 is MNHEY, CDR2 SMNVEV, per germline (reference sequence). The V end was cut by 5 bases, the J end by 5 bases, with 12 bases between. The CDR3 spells CASSPSKSETQYF. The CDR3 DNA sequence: TGTGCCAGCAGTCCTAGTAAGTCGGAGACCCAGTACTTC.

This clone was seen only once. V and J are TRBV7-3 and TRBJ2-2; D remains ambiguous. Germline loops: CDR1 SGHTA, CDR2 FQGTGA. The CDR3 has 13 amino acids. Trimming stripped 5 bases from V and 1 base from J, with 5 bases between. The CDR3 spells CASSQQNTGELFF. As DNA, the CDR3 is TGTGCCAGCAGCCAGCAGAACACCGGGGAGCTGTTTTTT.